This T cell receptor (beta chain) is from a study of T cells in Graves' hyperthyroidism and ophthalmopathy. The CDR3 covers 12 residues. Germline CDR1 and CDR2: WSHSY and SAAADI. V lost 2 bases, J lost 8 bases, and 9 bases lay in between. Amplified TCR beta CDR3 regions derived from RNA transcripts. RT-PCR in the first round (using the HTBI primer set) targeted the TCR CDR3. TCRdb analysed the multiplex PCR reads with MiXCR anew, one entry per CDR3 protein. Of more than 300,000 distinct CDR3 sequences in the sample, approximately 17% were seen once. Each ophthalmopathy patient scored at least 3 on the Clinical Activity Score and at least 4 on NOSPECS grade, with duration under 3 months.

This receptor was obtained from a man aged 18-30 years with Graves' ophthalmopathy. Sequencing used blood. The chain couples TRBV10-2 to TRBJ1-2; D unresolved. Written as DNA, the CDR3 is TGCGCCAGCAGTGAGGGGAGGTTCGGCTACACCTTC. Translated: CASSEGRFGYTF.